Presented here are 2 T cell receptor beta chains from one specimen sequenced in a study of T cell responses to AZD1222 COVID-19 vaccine. Clones were read by immunoSEQ multiplex PCR, and TCRdb kept only the in-frame ones, dropping some. Of some 190,000 clones in the sample, over 90% were seen once. The specimen comprised peripheral blood, sampled 28 days after the second AZD1222 dose. The source is an adult who received the AZD1222 COVID-19 vaccine.

This chain joins TRBV11-2 and TRBJ2-5, with 10 bases fitting TRBD1. Germline CDR1 is SGHAT and CDR2 is FQNNGV. Losses at the gene ends were 5 bases for V and 9 bases for J; bases not matched to a gene: 12. The CDR3 runs to 15 residues. The CDR3 is CASSLGGQGGEAQYF. The CDR3 DNA reads TGTGCCAGCAGCCTAGGCGGACAGGGGGGGGAGGCCCAGTACTTC.

J is TRBJ1-4 and V is TRBV3-1 (or the pseudogene TRBV3-2); TRBD1 is a possible D gene (5 bases). Trimming stripped 1 base from V and 7 bases from J, with 13 bases between. Germline V gene lookup returns CDR1 LGHDT and CDR2 YNNKEL (reference sequence). This CDR3 region has 15 residues. As DNA, the CDR3 is TGTGCCAGCAGCCAAGGGGGACTTGGGGGTGAAAAACTGTTTTTT. Its protein is CASSQGGLGGEKLFF.